Below are 30 T cell receptor beta chains sequenced from a single sample in a study of shared clonotypes between healthy human individuals (dated by TCRdb to 2020 to 2021). Libraries were constructed by the immunoSEQ multiplex PCR assay. TCRdb mirrors the immuneACCESS table, restricted to in-frame sequences. Some clones are absent from its copies; in checked studies, under half trace to an unresolved V gene, and the reason for the others is unknown. The sample includes millions of clones, with roughly 94% observed a single time. The ten top clones hold around 0.13% of the sample. The sample was naive CD4+ T cells sorted from blood. Explained via the paper, the cell subset or site label denotes: CD45RA+ positively selected. These receptors all stem from a man younger than 35 in good health.

The J gene is TRBJ1-2, the V gene TRBV4-3; a possible D gene is TRBD1 (6 bases). The CDR3 extends over 15 amino acids. Trimming left V 3 bases short and J 1 base short, with 12 bases between. CDR1 LGHNA and CDR2 YSLEER come from the germline V gene. DNA for the CDR3: TGCGCCAGCAGCCATTTAGGACAGAGTAACTATGGCTACACCTTC. The encoded protein is CASSHLGQSNYGYTF.

The chain carries TRBV10-3 and TRBJ2-3; TRBD1 aligns across 9 bases. The V and J ends lost 6 bases and 3 bases, in that order; junction bases with no gene match: 10. CDR3 length: 16 amino acids. CDR1 is ENHRY and CDR2 is SYGVKD in the germline V gene. The CDR3 reads CAIRIQGQGPTDTQYF. CDR3 bases: TGTGCCATCAGAATACAGGGACAGGGCCCGACAGATACGCAGTATTTT.

The chain employs TRBV7-9 and TRBJ2-5, with TRBD1 as a possible D gene (7 bases). V was pared by 6 bases and J by 4 bases, with 18 bases between. CDR1 SEHNR and CDR2 FQNEAQ come from the germline V gene (reference sequence). CDR3 length: 15 amino acids. The CDR3, as DNA: TGTGCCAGCAGGGCCAGCCAGGGGGGAGGAGAGACCCAGTACTTC. This encodes CASRASQGGGETQYF.

The genes are TRBV7-9 and TRBJ1-2; the match to TRBD1 covers 7 bases. CDR3 length equals 16 residues. Losses at the gene ends were 1 base for V and 3 bases for J; bases not matched to a gene: 8. In germline, CDR1 is SEHNR, CDR2 FQNEAQ (reference sequence). The CDR3 DNA is TGTGCCAGCAGCTTAGGAAGACAGGGCTTGGACTATGGCTACACCTTC. It yields the protein CASSLGRQGLDYGYTF.

The chain carries TRBV19 and TRBJ1-1; D is undetermined. V lost 4 bases to trimming and J lost 7 bases, with 7 bases between them. Germline loops: CDR1 LNHDA, CDR2 SQIVND (reference sequence). This CDR3 contains 11 residues. CDR3 in DNA: TGTGCCAGTAGTACCTTCTATGAAGCTTTCTTT. Residues: CASSTFYEAFF.

The genes are TRBV5-4 and TRBJ1-3; no clear D gene. The germline V gene encodes CDR1 SGHNT and CDR2 YYREEE (reference sequence). Trimming left V 2 bases short and J 7 bases short, with 10 bases between. CDR3 length: 13 residues. The CDR3 loop is CASSFFLENTIYF. In DNA, the CDR3 is TGTGCCAGCAGCTTTTTCTTGGAGAACACCATATATTTT.

The gene calls are TRBV30 and TRBJ2-3; the D is unclear. The germline CDR1 and CDR2 sequences are GTSNPN and SVGIG (reference sequence). The CDR3 has 14 residues. Trimming shortened V by 0 bases and J by 2 bases, and 9 bases separated the two germline ends. The chain's CDR3 is CAWSVSRTTDTQYF. For the CDR3, the DNA is TGTGCCTGGAGTGTAAGTCGGACCACAGATACGCAGTATTTT.

The chain uses TRBV6-5 and TRBJ2-1, with 9 bases aligning to TRBD2. From germline, CDR1 is MNHEY and CDR2 SVGAGI. With V trimmed by 0 bases and J by 10 bases, 10 bases remained unmatched. The CDR3 length is 16 residues. The CDR3 is CASSYSLPSGAGEQFF. In DNA, the CDR3 is TGTGCCAGCAGTTACTCGCTGCCTAGCGGGGCCGGCGAGCAGTTCTTC.

J is TRBJ1-4 and V is TRBV5-1, with D unclear. This CDR3 is 13 amino acids long. The V end lost 2 bases, the J end lost 11 bases, and 13 bases lay between the germline ends. Germline V CDR1 and CDR2: SGHRS, YFSETQ. The CDR3 region is CASSFSLDEKLFF. CDR3 coding DNA: TGCGCCAGCAGCTTCTCTCTCGACGAGAAACTGTTTTTT.

This chain links TRBV19 with TRBJ1-2; D might be TRBD1 (5 bases). The ends were cut back, 5 bases at V and 5 bases at J, with 21 bases in the middle. The germline V gene has CDR1 LNHDA and CDR2 SQIVND (reference sequence). CDR3 length: 16 residues. CDR3 residues: CASSYRGGKPGYGYTF. Here the CDR3 DNA reads TGTGCCAGTAGTTATCGGGGGGGTAAGCCAGGGTATGGCTACACCTTC.

The gene calls are TRBV4-1 and TRBJ2-5; D possibly corresponds to TRBD2 (6 bases). The CDR3 consists of 16 residues. V was cut by 0 bases and J by 4 bases, with 15 bases left in between. Germline CDR1 and CDR2: MGHRA and YSYEKL. DNA for the CDR3: TGCGCCAGCAGCCAAGATCCCGGGACGGGGGTAGAGACCCAGTACTTC. Amino acids: CASSQDPGTGVETQYF.

The chain couples TRBV5-4 to TRBJ2-3; no reliable D call. Germline values: CDR1 SGHNT, CDR2 YYREEE (reference sequence). This CDR3 has 13 amino acids. V lost 0 bases and J lost 2, with 4 bases in between. The CDR3: CASSLDPTDTQYF. As DNA, the CDR3 is TGTGCCAGCAGCTTGGACCCCACAGATACGCAGTATTTT.

This chain uses TRBV11-1 with TRBJ1-4, with D unclear. The V and J ends lost 3 bases and 3 bases respectively, with 8 bases between them. Germline V gene sequence: CDR1 SGHAT, CDR2 FQDESV (reference sequence). The CDR3 extends over 14 amino acids. The CDR3 sequence is CASSFRSPNEKLFF. CDR3 coding DNA: TGTGCCAGCAGCTTCAGGTCCCCTAATGAAAAACTGTTTTTT.

The chain recombines TRBV7-9 with TRBJ1-3; D remains unclear. V lost 5 bases to trimming and J lost 1 base, with 12 bases between them. The germline CDR1 and CDR2 sequences are SEHNR and FQNEAQ (reference sequence). CDR3 length: 15 amino acids. CDR3 in amino acids: CASSPKWGSGNTIYF. The DNA for the CDR3 is TGTGCCAGCAGCCCGAAGTGGGGATCTGGAAACACCATATATTTT. Based on the CDR3 plus reference TRBV7-9 and TRBJ1-3, the full variable domain is DTGVSQNPRHKITKRGQNVTFRCDPISEHNRLYWYRQTLGQGPEFLTYFQNEAQLEKSRLLSDRFSAERPKGSFSTLEIQRTEQGDSAMYLCASSPKWGSGNTIYFGEGSWLTVV.

Concerning this clone itself: Germline and junction disagree at one end, which may indicate a read error. This rearrangement joins TRBV6-1 to TRBJ2-3; 7 bases line up with TRBD2. CDR1 is MNHNS and CDR2 is SASEGT in the germline V gene. This CDR3 has 15 residues. The CDR3 nucleotides read TGTGCCAGCAGAGAAGGGACTACGGGCGCAGATACGCAGTATTTT. This gives the protein CASREGTTGADTQYF.

The chain joins TRBV27 to TRBJ2-3, with 10 bases identical to TRBD2. Looked up from germline, CDR1 is MNHEY and CDR2 is SMNVEV (reference sequence). Trimming removed 5 bases from V and 1 base from J; junction bases left unmatched: 6. The CDR3 totals 16 residues. The CDR3 sequence: CASSPLAGRGTDTQYF. The DNA for the CDR3 is TGTGCCAGCAGTCCACTAGCGGGGCGGGGCACAGATACGCAGTATTTT.

The CDR3 is CASSPTGTQTTNEQFF. The CDR3, as DNA: TGCGCCAGCAGCCCGACCGGGACGCAAACAACCAATGAGCAGTTCTTC. V is TRBV5-1 and J is TRBJ2-1; D might be TRBD1 or TRBD2, each matching 5 bases. V was trimmed by 4 bases and J by 6 bases, leaving 20 bases between them. CDR1 and CDR2 from the germline V gene are SGHRS and YFSETQ. The CDR3 totals 16 residues. Full variable domain (remainder filled in from reference TRBV5-1 and TRBJ2-1): KAGVTQTPRYLIKTRGQQVTLSCSPISGHRSVSWYQQTPGQGLQFLFEYFSETQRNKGNFPGRFSGRQFSNSRSEMNVSTLELGDSALYLCASSPTGTQTTNEQFFGPGTRLTVL.

V gene TRBV5-6 combines with J gene TRBJ2-3; weak D call: TRBD1 (6 bases). CDR1 is SGHDT, CDR2 YYEEEE, per germline. CDR3 size: 13 residues. V lost 5 bases, J lost 6 bases, and 13 bases lay in between. CDR3: CASSTGFQDTQYF. The CDR3 DNA reads TGTGCCAGCAGTACAGGGTTCCAGGATACGCAGTATTTT.

To note about this clone: The same CDR3 arises from other DNA sequences in this sample as well. V gene TRBV30 combines with J gene TRBJ1-5; possibly TRBD1 for D (6 bases). CDR1 is GTSNPN and CDR2 is SVGIG in the germline V gene (reference sequence). The CDR3 contains 14 residues. Trimming removed 2 bases at V and 2 bases at J, with 10 bases between. As DNA, the CDR3 is TGTGCCTGGAGTCTGGGGGGGCGCAATCAGCCCCAGCATTTT. Protein: CAWSLGGRNQPQHF.

This chain uses TRBV7-9 with TRBJ2-3; no firm D call. V was pared by 8 bases and J by 4 bases, with 7 bases between. CDR1 and CDR2 from the germline V gene are SEHNR and FQNEAQ (reference sequence). The CDR3 spans 11 residues. CDR3 region: CASANADTQYF. CDR3 bases: TGTGCCAGCGCCAACGCAGATACGCAGTATTTT.

Points on this clone: Other nucleotide sequences from this sample produce the same CDR3. The V call is TRBV5-1, the J call TRBJ2-3; D is possibly TRBD2 (6 bases). The V end was cut by 0 bases, the J end by 0 bases, with 11 bases between. Germline-derived CDR1 and CDR2 are SGHRS and YFSETQ. The CDR3 runs 16 residues. CDR3 residues: CASSLDAGSSTDTQYF. CDR3 nucleotides: TGCGCCAGCAGCTTGGATGCGGGGTCTAGCACAGATACGCAGTATTTT. The whole variable domain, remainder taken from reference TRBV5-1 and TRBJ2-3, is KAGVTQTPRYLIKTRGQQVTLSCSPISGHRSVSWYQQTPGQGLQFLFEYFSETQRNKGNFPGRFSGRQFSNSRSEMNVSTLELGDSALYLCASSLDAGSSTDTQYFGPGTRLTVL.

CDR3 nucleotide sequence: TGTGCCAGCAGTTACACGGGACTAGCGGATGTCGAGTACTTC. Translating it yields CASSYTGLADVEYF. The chain uses TRBV6-5 and TRBJ2-7; 11 bases are a match to TRBD2. This CDR3 is 14 amino acids long. Germline CDR1 reads MNHEY; CDR2 reads SVGAGI. With V trimmed by 2 bases and J by 11 bases, 8 bases remained unmatched.

The chain employs TRBV6-1 and TRBJ1-5; TRBD1 is a possible D gene (6 bases). The CDR3 spans 15 residues. The germline gives CDR1 MNHNS, CDR2 SASEGT. V was pared by 3 bases and J by 4 bases, with 13 bases between. CDR3 coding DNA: TGTGCCAGCAGTGACGGGGGGCTCAGGAATCAGCCCCAGCATTTT. This translates into CASSDGGLRNQPQHF.

The V and J genes are TRBV6-5 and TRBJ2-1; D possibly corresponds to TRBD1 (6 bases). The CDR3 loop spans 13 amino acids. Trimming removed 7 bases at V and 0 bases at J, with 7 bases between. Germline V CDR1 and CDR2: MNHEY, SVGAGI. CDR3 region: CASTDSSYNEQFF. CDR3 DNA sequence: TGTGCCAGCACGGACAGCTCCTACAATGAGCAGTTCTTC.

V is TRBV28 and J is TRBJ1-1; the D gene is possibly TRBD1 (5 bases). Trimming removed 7 bases from V and 1 base from J, with 10 bases in between. This CDR3 is built from 13 residues. Germline values: CDR1 MDHEN, CDR2 SYDVKM. This CDR3 reads CASIVRGNTEAFF. CDR3 nucleotides: TGTGCCAGCATCGTGAGGGGGAACACTGAAGCTTTCTTT.

V usage is TRBV18 and J usage is TRBJ2-3, with 7 bases that match TRBD1. The CDR3 extends over 12 amino acids. The ends lost 6 bases at V and 6 bases at J; junction bases unmatched: 3. CDR1 is KGHSH and CDR2 is LQKENI in the germline V gene. The CDR3 nucleotides read TGTGCCAGCTCGACAGGGCTGGATACGCAGTATTTT. As protein: CASSTGLDTQYF.

This clone was seen a few times. Here the CDR3 reads CASSYGGPELNEQFF. For the CDR3, the DNA is TGTGCCAGCAGTTACGGTGGCCCAGAACTGAATGAGCAGTTCTTC. The chain combines TRBV6-6 with TRBJ2-1; D ambiguous. This CDR3 spans 15 amino acids. Between the trimmed V and J ends, which lost 2 bases and 7 bases, there was a span of 15 bases. The V gene's germline CDR1 is MNHNY and CDR2 SVGAGI (reference sequence).

With regard to this clone: The same CDR3 arises from other DNA sequences in this sample as well. The chain combines TRBV5-4 with TRBJ1-2, with TRBD1 identical over 7 bases. CDR1 SGHNT and CDR2 YYREEE come from the germline V gene (reference sequence). V lost 2 bases to trimming and J lost 0 bases; unmatched junction nucleotides: 1. This CDR3 region has 14 residues. In DNA, the CDR3 is TGTGCCAGCAGCTTTGGACAGGCTAACTATGGCTACACCTTC. Its translation: CASSFGQANYGYTF.

V is TRBV7-8 and J is TRBJ1-2; maybe TRBD1 (5 bases). V lost 6 bases and J 5 bases, leaving 13 bases between the germline ends. CDR1 is SGHVS and CDR2 is FQNEAQ in the germline V gene. The CDR3 runs to 13 residues. The DNA for the CDR3 is TGTGCCAGCAGATCAGGGAGGGGTTATGGCTACACCTTC. This codes for CASRSGRGYGYTF.

The table lists this clone with a count of one. The chain couples TRBV6-5 to TRBJ2-7; D could derive from TRBD1 or TRBD2 (5 bases each). V lost 6 bases to trimming and J lost 6 bases, with 18 bases between them. The CDR3 totals 14 residues. Germline CDR1 and CDR2: MNHEY and SVGAGI. CDR3 region: CASRWSRESSEQYF. The CDR3 DNA reads as TGTGCCAGCAGGTGGTCCAGGGAGTCCAGCGAGCAGTACTTC.